The rows below give T cell receptor beta chains drawn from one sample of a study of T cells after posttransplantation cyclophosphamide. TCRdb's table, derived via immunoSEQ multiplex PCR, lists solely in-frame clones and lacks some. Altogether approximately 39,000 clones were found in the sample, and no singletons occur. Source material: PBMCs. Every receptor here comes from a girl aged 10 to 17 in good health, CMV-negative, and a related stem cell transplant donor. The CDR3 runs from the conserved cysteine through the conserved F or W. Fields, in order: V gene, clone size, D gene, J gene, CDR3 protein, CDR3 DNA. The D gene is left open where the match is weak. Clone size, where shown, is once, few, many, or a class for clones that have expanded.

v_call: TRBV2; clone_size: many; d_call: TRBD2; j_call: TRBJ2-1; cdr3_aa: CASSGDRGGINNEQFF; cdr3_nt: TGTGCCAGCAGTGGGGACCGCGGGGGGATTAACAATGAGCAGTTCTTC
v_call: TRBV5-1; clone_size: many; d_call: TRBD1; j_call: TRBJ1-1; cdr3_aa: CASSLGKQGNSITEAFF; cdr3_nt: TGCGCCAGCAGCTTGGGTAAACAGGGGAATTCGATCACTGAAGCTTTCTTT
v_call: TRBV15; clone_size: NA; d_call: NA; j_call: TRBJ2-7; cdr3_aa: CATSVGIDSAYEQYF; cdr3_nt: TGTGCCACCAGCGTTGGGATCGACAGTGCCTACGAGCAGTACTTC
v_call: TRBV5-1; clone_size: many; d_call: NA; j_call: TRBJ1-1; cdr3_aa: CASSPDLDRLFAEAFF; cdr3_nt: TGCGCCAGCAGCCCCGATCTAGACAGGTTGTTCGCTGAAGCTTTCTTT
v_call: TRBV27; clone_size: many; d_call: TRBD2; j_call: TRBJ2-1; cdr3_aa: CASRETSGRVDEQFF; cdr3_nt: TGTGCCAGCAGGGAGACTAGCGGGAGAGTCGATGAGCAGTTCTTC
v_call: TRBV28; clone_size: many; d_call: NA; j_call: TRBJ1-5; cdr3_aa: CASSEMYSNQPQHF; cdr3_nt: TGTGCCAGCAGTGAGATGTATAGCAATCAGCCCCAGCATTTT
v_call: TRBV7-2; clone_size: few; d_call: TRBD2; j_call: TRBJ2-6; cdr3_aa: CASSLASGSSGANVLTF; cdr3_nt: TGTGCCAGCAGCTTAGCGAGCGGGAGCTCTGGGGCCAACGTCCTGACTTTC
v_call: TRBV28; clone_size: many; d_call: NA; j_call: TRBJ1-1; cdr3_aa: CASSLSQGWDTEAFF; cdr3_nt: TGTGCCAGCAGTTTATCACAGGGATGGGACACTGAAGCTTTCTTT
v_call: TRBV10-1; clone_size: NA; d_call: TRBD1; j_call: TRBJ2-7; cdr3_aa: CASSGWDSRTYEQYF; cdr3_nt: TGCGCCAGCAGTGGTTGGGACAGCCGGACGTACGAGCAGTACTTC
v_call: TRBV10-1; clone_size: NA; d_call: NA; j_call: TRBJ2-5; cdr3_aa: CASSEGGEQYF; cdr3_nt: TGCGCCAGCAGTGAAGGCGGGGAGCAGTACTTC
v_call: TRBV28; clone_size: NA; d_call: TRBD1; j_call: TRBJ1-5; cdr3_aa: CASRTGQWHDSNQPQHF; cdr3_nt: TGTGCCAGCAGGACGGGACAGTGGCATGATAGCAATCAGCCCCAGCATTTT
v_call: TRBV19; clone_size: many; d_call: NA; j_call: TRBJ1-5; cdr3_aa: CASTHYGEGQPQHF; cdr3_nt: TGTGCCAGTACCCACTACGGGGAAGGTCAGCCCCAGCATTTT
v_call: TRBV7-3; clone_size: NA; d_call: TRBD2; j_call: TRBJ2-5; cdr3_aa: CASSTLAGGGSETQYF; cdr3_nt: TGTGCCAGCAGCACACTAGCGGGGGGGGGCTCCGAGACCCAGTACTTC
v_call: TRBV11-2; clone_size: many; d_call: NA; j_call: TRBJ2-5; cdr3_aa: CASSISSQETQYF; cdr3_nt: TGTGCCAGCAGCATTAGTAGCCAAGAGACCCAGTACTTC
v_call: TRBV6-5; clone_size: few; d_call: TRBD1; j_call: TRBJ2-2; cdr3_aa: CASSYTLTGLTGELFF; cdr3_nt: TGTGCCAGCAGTTACACCCTGACAGGGCTCACCGGGGAGCTGTTTTTT
v_call: TRBV5-1; clone_size: few; d_call: TRBD2; j_call: TRBJ2-5; cdr3_aa: CASSSTLAGGPETQYF; cdr3_nt: TGCGCCAGCAGCTCAACACTAGCGGGGGGGCCGGAGACCCAGTACTTC
v_call: TRBV5-1; clone_size: many; d_call: NA; j_call: TRBJ1-3; cdr3_aa: CASSTDGISGNTIYF; cdr3_nt: TGCGCCAGCAGCACAGACGGTATCTCTGGAAACACCATATATTTT
v_call: TRBV27; clone_size: many; d_call: NA; j_call: TRBJ2-7; cdr3_aa: CASSDPLSGSSYEQYF; cdr3_nt: TGTGCCAGCAGTGACCCCCTCTCCGGGAGCTCCTACGAGCAGTACTTC
v_call: TRBV5-4; clone_size: NA; d_call: NA; j_call: TRBJ1-1; cdr3_aa: CASGRTEDLAFF; cdr3_nt: TGTGCCAGCGGCAGGACAGAGGACTTGGCTTTCTTT
v_call: TRBV28; clone_size: NA; d_call: TRBD1; j_call: TRBJ2-7; cdr3_aa: CASRTGYHEQYF; cdr3_nt: TGTGCCAGCAGGACAGGGTACCACGAGCAGTACTTC
v_call: TRBV6-4; clone_size: NA; d_call: NA; j_call: TRBJ1-2; cdr3_aa: CASSAGAWGYTF; cdr3_nt: TGTGCCAGCAGTGCAGGGGCTTGGGGCTACACCTTC
v_call: TRBV7-2; clone_size: NA; d_call: NA; j_call: TRBJ2-3; cdr3_aa: CASSLMAGDTQYF; cdr3_nt: TGTGCCAGCAGCTTAATGGCGGGGGATACGCAGTATTTT
v_call: TRBV4-2; clone_size: many; d_call: TRBD1; j_call: TRBJ1-5; cdr3_aa: CASSQDLDRGGQPQHF; cdr3_nt: TGTGCCAGCAGCCAAGATCTGGACAGGGGAGGTCAGCCCCAGCATTTT
v_call: TRBV14; clone_size: many; d_call: TRBD2; j_call: TRBJ2-1; cdr3_aa: CASSRGVSGRSDEQFF; cdr3_nt: TGTGCCAGCAGCCGGGGGGTTAGCGGGAGGTCGGATGAGCAGTTCTTC
v_call: TRBV13; clone_size: few; d_call: NA; j_call: TRBJ2-7; cdr3_aa: CASSLGLAGEIPYEQYF; cdr3_nt: TGTGCCAGCAGCTTAGGCCTCGCAGGGGAGATACCCTACGAGCAGTACTTC
v_call: TRBV28; clone_size: many; d_call: TRBD1; j_call: TRBJ1-4; cdr3_aa: CASSLSGGPATNEKLFF; cdr3_nt: TGTGCCAGCAGTTTATCAGGGGGGCCCGCAACTAATGAAAAACTGTTTTTT
v_call: TRBV28; clone_size: few; d_call: NA; j_call: TRBJ1-1; cdr3_aa: CASSLLSRATEAFF; cdr3_nt: TGTGCCAGCAGTTTATTATCCAGGGCAACTGAAGCTTTCTTT
v_call: TRBV29-1; clone_size: NA; d_call: NA; j_call: TRBJ1-1; cdr3_aa: CSARRGTPGRTEAFF; cdr3_nt: TGCAGCGCCCGGAGAGGGACACCGGGGCGCACTGAAGCTTTCTTT
v_call: TRBV5-6; clone_size: few; d_call: TRBD2; j_call: TRBJ2-6; cdr3_aa: CASTELAGDSGANVLTF; cdr3_nt: TGTGCCAGCACCGAACTAGCGGGGGACTCTGGGGCCAACGTCCTGACTTTC
v_call: TRBV6-5; clone_size: few; d_call: NA; j_call: TRBJ2-2; cdr3_aa: CASRRRSNTGELFF; cdr3_nt: TGTGCCAGCAGACGACGGAGTAACACCGGGGAGCTGTTTTTT
v_call: TRBV28; clone_size: NA; d_call: NA; j_call: TRBJ2-5; cdr3_aa: CASSIRQETQYF; cdr3_nt: TGTGCCAGCAGTATTCGCCAAGAGACCCAGTACTTC
v_call: TRBV5-6; clone_size: NA; d_call: NA; j_call: TRBJ2-1; cdr3_aa: CASSLAGVNEQFF; cdr3_nt: TGTGCCAGCAGCTTGGCAGGGGTCAATGAGCAGTTCTTC
v_call: TRBV27; clone_size: many; d_call: NA; j_call: TRBJ1-1; cdr3_aa: CASSPALADTEAFF; cdr3_nt: TGTGCCAGCAGTCCGGCCCTGGCGGACACTGAAGCTTTCTTT
v_call: TRBV4-1; clone_size: few; d_call: NA; j_call: TRBJ2-2; cdr3_aa: CASSQGRVANTGELFF; cdr3_nt: TGCGCCAGCAGCCAAGGCCGGGTAGCGAACACCGGGGAGCTGTTTTTT
v_call: TRBV10-2; clone_size: many; d_call: TRBD2; j_call: TRBJ2-7; cdr3_aa: CASSQSGGPAYEQYF; cdr3_nt: TGCGCCAGCAGTCAGAGCGGGGGCCCCGCCTACGAGCAGTACTTC
v_call: TRBV2; clone_size: many; d_call: TRBD2; j_call: TRBJ2-7; cdr3_aa: CASKRVFLAGDYEQYF; cdr3_nt: TGTGCCAGCAAACGCGTGTTCCTAGCGGGAGACTACGAGCAGTACTTC
v_call: TRBV7-8; clone_size: few; d_call: TRBD2; j_call: TRBJ2-3; cdr3_aa: CASSRAPLAGGTDTQYF; cdr3_nt: TGTGCCAGCAGCCGCGCACCACTAGCGGGGGGCACAGATACGCAGTATTTT
v_call: TRBV28; clone_size: few; d_call: NA; j_call: TRBJ1-4; cdr3_aa: CASSFHTPGRVQEKLFF; cdr3_nt: TGTGCCAGCAGTTTTCACACCCCCGGCAGGGTGCAAGAAAAACTGTTTTTT
v_call: TRBV18; clone_size: few; d_call: TRBD1; j_call: TRBJ1-2; cdr3_aa: CASAQDRTVFYGYTF; cdr3_nt: TGTGCCAGCGCCCAGGACAGGACCGTTTTCTATGGCTACACCTTC
v_call: TRBV4-1; clone_size: many; d_call: NA; j_call: TRBJ2-7; cdr3_aa: CASSQDNRPRASGEQYF; cdr3_nt: TGCGCCAGCAGCCAAGATAACAGGCCTCGGGCATCAGGCGAGCAGTACTTC
v_call: TRBV7-6; clone_size: many; d_call: NA; j_call: TRBJ2-1; cdr3_aa: CASSPLGGYNEQFF; cdr3_nt: TGTGCCAGCAGCCCCCTAGGCGGCTACAATGAGCAGTTCTTC
v_call: TRBV7-9; clone_size: NA; d_call: TRBD1; j_call: TRBJ1-1; cdr3_aa: CASSLRDGTATGVFEAFF; cdr3_nt: TGTGCCAGCAGCTTACGTGATGGGACCGCGACAGGGGTTTTTGAAGCTTTCTTT
v_call: TRBV7-9; clone_size: few; d_call: NA; j_call: TRBJ2-1; cdr3_aa: CASSYTAFSLNEQFF; cdr3_nt: TGTGCCAGCAGCTATACCGCGTTCTCTCTCAATGAGCAGTTCTTC
v_call: TRBV9; clone_size: many; d_call: TRBD1; j_call: TRBJ2-3; cdr3_aa: CASSPWTGLTDTQYF; cdr3_nt: TGTGCCAGCAGCCCTTGGACAGGGCTCACAGATACGCAGTATTTT
v_call: TRBV11-1; clone_size: many; d_call: TRBD1; j_call: TRBJ1-1; cdr3_aa: CASSLGTGNTEAFF; cdr3_nt: TGTGCCAGCAGCTTGGGGACAGGGAACACTGAAGCTTTCTTT
v_call: TRBV7-3; clone_size: many; d_call: NA; j_call: TRBJ2-3; cdr3_aa: CASSKQGTDTQYF; cdr3_nt: TGTGCCAGCAGCAAACAGGGCACAGATACGCAGTATTTT
v_call: TRBV2; clone_size: NA; d_call: TRBD1; j_call: TRBJ1-1; cdr3_aa: CASTGQGRGEAFF; cdr3_nt: TGTGCCAGCACTGGACAGGGAAGGGGTGAAGCTTTCTTT
v_call: TRBV7-8; clone_size: many; d_call: NA; j_call: TRBJ2-7; cdr3_aa: CASSITTQPVSYEQYF; cdr3_nt: TGTGCCAGCAGCATCACGACACAGCCAGTGTCCTACGAGCAGTACTTC
v_call: TRBV6-5; clone_size: many; d_call: NA; j_call: TRBJ2-2; cdr3_aa: CASRRTSNTGELFF; cdr3_nt: TGTGCCAGCAGAAGGACTTCGAACACCGGGGAGCTGTTTTTT
v_call: TRBV18; clone_size: many; d_call: TRBD2; j_call: TRBJ2-1; cdr3_aa: CASSPAREAGGFF; cdr3_nt: TGTGCCAGCTCACCGGCCCGGGAGGCGGGAGGGTTCTTC
v_call: TRBV7-3; clone_size: few; d_call: NA; j_call: TRBJ2-3; cdr3_aa: CASSLSPASGTDTQYF; cdr3_nt: TGTGCCAGCAGCTTAAGTCCAGCGTCTGGCACAGATACGCAGTATTTT
v_call: TRBV6-1; clone_size: many; d_call: NA; j_call: TRBJ1-2; cdr3_aa: CASSAPSGYTF; cdr3_nt: TGTGCCAGCAGTGCTCCTAGTGGCTACACCTTC
v_call: TRBV13; clone_size: NA; d_call: TRBD1; j_call: TRBJ1-2; cdr3_aa: CASSSTGANYGYTF; cdr3_nt: TGTGCCAGCAGCTCCACAGGGGCGAACTATGGCTACACCTTC